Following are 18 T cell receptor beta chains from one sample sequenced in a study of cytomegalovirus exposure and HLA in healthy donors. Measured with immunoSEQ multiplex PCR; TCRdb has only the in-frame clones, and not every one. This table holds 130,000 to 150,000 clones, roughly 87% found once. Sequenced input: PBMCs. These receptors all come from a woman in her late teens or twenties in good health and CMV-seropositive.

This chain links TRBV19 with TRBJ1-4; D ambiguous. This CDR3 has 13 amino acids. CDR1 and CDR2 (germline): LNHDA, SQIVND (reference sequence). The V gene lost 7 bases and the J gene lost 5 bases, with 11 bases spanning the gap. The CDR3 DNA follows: TGTGCCAGTACCCGTGGTGCGAATGAAAAACTGTTTTTT. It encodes CASTRGANEKLFF. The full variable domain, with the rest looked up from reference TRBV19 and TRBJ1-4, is DGGITQSPKYLFRKEGQNVTLSCEQNLNHDAMYWYRQDPGQGLRLIYYSQIVNDFQKGDIAEGYSVSREKKESFPLTVTSAQKNPTAFYLCASTRGANEKLFFGSGTQLSVL.

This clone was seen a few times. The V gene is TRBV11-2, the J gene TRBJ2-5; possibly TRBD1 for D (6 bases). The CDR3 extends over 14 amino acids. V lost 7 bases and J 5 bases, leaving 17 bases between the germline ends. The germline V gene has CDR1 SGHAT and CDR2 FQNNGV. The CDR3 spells CASTKGTGMETQYF. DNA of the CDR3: TGTGCCAGCACCAAGGGAACAGGGATGGAGACCCAGTACTTC. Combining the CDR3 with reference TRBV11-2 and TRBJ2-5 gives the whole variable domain EAGVAQSPRYKIIEKRQSVAFWCNPISGHATLYWYQQILGQGPKLLIQFQNNGVVDDSQLPKDRFSAERLKGVDSTLKIQPAKLEDSAVYLCASTKGTGMETQYFGPGTRLLVL.

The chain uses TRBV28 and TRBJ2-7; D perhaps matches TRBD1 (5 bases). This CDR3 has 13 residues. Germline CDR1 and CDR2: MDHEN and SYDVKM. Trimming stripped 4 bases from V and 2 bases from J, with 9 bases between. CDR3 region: CASSYDRAYEQYF. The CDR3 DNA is TGTGCCAGCAGTTACGACAGAGCCTACGAGCAGTACTTC.

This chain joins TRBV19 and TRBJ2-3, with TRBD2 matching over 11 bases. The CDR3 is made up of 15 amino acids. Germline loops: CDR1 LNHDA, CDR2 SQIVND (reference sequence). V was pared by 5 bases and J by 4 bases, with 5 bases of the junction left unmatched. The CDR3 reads CASSPLAGGSDTQYF. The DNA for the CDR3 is TGTGCCAGTAGTCCCCTAGCGGGGGGATCAGATACGCAGTATTTT.

The CDR3, as DNA: TGTGCCAGCAGTTTAGCCTCAGGGAATTATGGCTACACCTTC. Translating gives CASSLASGNYGYTF. The chain links TRBV28 to TRBJ1-2, with a weak D call TRBD1 (5 bases). CDR3 length: 14 residues. Germline V gene data show CDR1 as MDHEN and CDR2 as SYDVKM. The V and J ends lost 2 bases and 5 bases respectively, with 12 bases between them.

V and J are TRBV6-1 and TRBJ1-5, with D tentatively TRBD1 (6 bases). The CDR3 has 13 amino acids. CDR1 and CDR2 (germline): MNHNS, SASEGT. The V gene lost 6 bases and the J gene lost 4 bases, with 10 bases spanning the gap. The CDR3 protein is CASRGQGNQPQHF. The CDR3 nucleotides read TGTGCCAGCAGGGGCCAGGGGAATCAGCCCCAGCATTTT.

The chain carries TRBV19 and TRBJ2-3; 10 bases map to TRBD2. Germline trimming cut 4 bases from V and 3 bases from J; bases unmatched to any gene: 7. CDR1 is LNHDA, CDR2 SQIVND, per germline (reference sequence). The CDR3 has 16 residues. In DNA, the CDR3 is TGTGCCAGTAGTACCCTACTAGCGGGGCTTACAGATACGCAGTATTTT. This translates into CASSTLLAGLTDTQYF.

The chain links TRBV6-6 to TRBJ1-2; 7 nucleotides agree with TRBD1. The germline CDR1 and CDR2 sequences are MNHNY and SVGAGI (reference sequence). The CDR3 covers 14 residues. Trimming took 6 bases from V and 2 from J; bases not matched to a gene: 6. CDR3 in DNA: TGTGCCAGCAGACAACCGGGACAGAACTATGGCTACACCTTC. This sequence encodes CASRQPGQNYGYTF.

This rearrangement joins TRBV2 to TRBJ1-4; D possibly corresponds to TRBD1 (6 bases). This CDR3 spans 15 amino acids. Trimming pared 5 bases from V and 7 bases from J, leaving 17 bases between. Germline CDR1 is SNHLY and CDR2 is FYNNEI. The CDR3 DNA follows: TGTGCCAGCAGTCAATCGACAGGACTTGGTGAAAAACTGTTTTTT. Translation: CASSQSTGLGEKLFF. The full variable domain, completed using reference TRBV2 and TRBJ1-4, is EPEVTQTPSHQVTQMGQEVILRCVPISNHLYFYWYRQILGQKVEFLVSFYNNEISEKSEIFDDQFSVERPDGSNFTLKIRSTKLEDSAMYFCASSQSTGLGEKLFFGSGTQLSVL.

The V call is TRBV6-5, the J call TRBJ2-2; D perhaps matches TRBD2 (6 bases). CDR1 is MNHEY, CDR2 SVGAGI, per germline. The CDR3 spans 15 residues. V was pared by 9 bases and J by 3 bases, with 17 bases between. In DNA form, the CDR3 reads TGTGCCAGGCCGGGACGGGGGAGAGACACCGGGGAGCTGTTTTTT. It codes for CARPGRGRDTGELFF.

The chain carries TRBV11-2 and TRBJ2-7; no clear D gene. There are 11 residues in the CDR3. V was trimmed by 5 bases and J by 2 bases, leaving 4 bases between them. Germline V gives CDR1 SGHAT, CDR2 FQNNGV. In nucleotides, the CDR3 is TGTGCCAGCAGCGGAGCCTACGAGCAGTACTTC. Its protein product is CASSGAYEQYF.

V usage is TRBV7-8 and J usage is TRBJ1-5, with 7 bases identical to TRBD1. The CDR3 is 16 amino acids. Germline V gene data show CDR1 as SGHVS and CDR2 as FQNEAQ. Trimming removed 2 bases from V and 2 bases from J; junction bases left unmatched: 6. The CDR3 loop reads CASSLSDRAGNQPQHF. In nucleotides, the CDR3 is TGTGCCAGCAGCTTATCAGACAGGGCTGGCAATCAGCCCCAGCATTTT.

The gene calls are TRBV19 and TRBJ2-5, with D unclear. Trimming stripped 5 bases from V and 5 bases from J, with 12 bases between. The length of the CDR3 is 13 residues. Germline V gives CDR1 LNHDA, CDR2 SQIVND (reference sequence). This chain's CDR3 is CASSVLVQETQYF. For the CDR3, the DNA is TGTGCCAGTAGTGTTCTAGTTCAGGAGACCCAGTACTTC.

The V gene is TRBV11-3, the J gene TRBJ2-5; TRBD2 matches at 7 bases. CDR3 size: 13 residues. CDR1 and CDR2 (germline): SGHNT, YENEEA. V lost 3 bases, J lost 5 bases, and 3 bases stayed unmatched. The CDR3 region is CASSLLGGETQYF. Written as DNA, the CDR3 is TGTGCCAGCAGCTTGTTGGGGGGGGAGACCCAGTACTTC.

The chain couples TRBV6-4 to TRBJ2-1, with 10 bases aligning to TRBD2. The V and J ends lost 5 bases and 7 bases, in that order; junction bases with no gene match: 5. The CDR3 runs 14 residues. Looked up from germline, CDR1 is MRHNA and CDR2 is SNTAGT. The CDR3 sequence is CASSLAGVGNEQFF. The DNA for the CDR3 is TGTGCCAGCAGTCTAGCGGGGGTAGGGAATGAGCAGTTCTTC.

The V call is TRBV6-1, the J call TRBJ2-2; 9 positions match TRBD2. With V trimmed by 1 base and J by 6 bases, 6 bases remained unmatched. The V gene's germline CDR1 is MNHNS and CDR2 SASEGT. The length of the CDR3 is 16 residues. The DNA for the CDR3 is TGTGCCAGCAGTGAAGGCGGCGGGGGGGCCCCCGGGGAGCTGTTTTTT. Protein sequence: CASSEGGGGAPGELFF.

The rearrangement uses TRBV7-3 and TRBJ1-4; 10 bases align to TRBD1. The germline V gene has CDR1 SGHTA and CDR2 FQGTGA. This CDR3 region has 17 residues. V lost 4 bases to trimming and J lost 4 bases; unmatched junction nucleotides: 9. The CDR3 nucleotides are TGTGCCAGCAGCTCAACCGGGACAGGGGCCCGTAATGAAAAACTGTTTTTT. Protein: CASSSTGTGARNEKLFF. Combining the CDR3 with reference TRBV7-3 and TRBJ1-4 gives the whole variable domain GAGVSQTPSNKVTEKGKYVELRCDPISGHTALYWYRQSLGQGPEFLIYFQGTGAADDSGLPNDRFFAVRPEGSVSTLKIQRTERGDSAVYLCASSSTGTGARNEKLFFGSGTQLSVL.

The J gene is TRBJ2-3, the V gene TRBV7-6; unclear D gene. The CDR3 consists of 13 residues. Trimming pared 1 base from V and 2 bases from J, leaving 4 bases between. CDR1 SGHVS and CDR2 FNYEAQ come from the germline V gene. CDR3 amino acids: CASSLDYTDTQYF. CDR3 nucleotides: TGTGCCAGCAGCTTAGACTACACAGATACGCAGTATTTT. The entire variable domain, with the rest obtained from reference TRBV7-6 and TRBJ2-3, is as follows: GAGVSQSPRYKVTKRGQDVALRCDPISGHVSLYWYRQALGQGPEFLTYFNYEAQQDKSGLPNDRFSAERPEGSISTLTIQRTEQRDSAMYRCASSLDYTDTQYFGPGTRLTVL.